Following are 3 T cell receptor beta chains from one sample sequenced in a study of response to subunit inactivated influenza vaccine. TCRdb analysed the RT-PCR reads with MiXCR anew, one entry per CDR3 protein. The sample comprises some 540,000 distinct CDR3 sequences, under 25% of which are singletons, and 2.5% to 3% rests with the top ten. These data are also associated with another study on T cells expressing NK-cell markers. According to that study: Beta-chain TCR cDNA was generated via 5'RACE template switching with UMIs.

This material consisted of CD4+ T cells sorted from PBMCs, taken less than 13 days after vaccination. The origin of the receptors is a man in his fifties or sixties who received an inactivated influenza vaccine.

This chain uses TRBV10-3 with TRBJ2-6, with TRBD1 matching 9 bases. The germline gives CDR1 ENHRY, CDR2 SYGVKD. Losses at the gene ends were 8 bases for V and 4 bases for J; bases not matched to a gene: 3. The CDR3 sequence is 14 residues long. CDR3 DNA: TGTGCCATCCGGGACAGGGCAGGGGCCAACGTCCTGACTTTC. Encoded protein: CAIRDRAGANVLTF.

This sequence joins TRBV24-1 and TRBJ2-3, with D perhaps TRBD1 (5 bases). Germline CDR1 reads KGHDR; CDR2 reads SFDVKD. The CDR3 totals 13 residues. V was cut by 6 bases and J by 2 bases, with 8 bases left in between. CDR3 protein: CATSRQPTDTQYF. CDR3 in DNA: TGTGCCACCAGTCGACAGCCCACAGATACGCAGTATTTT.

This clonotype was counted between two and nine times. V usage is TRBV4-3 and J usage is TRBJ2-7, with TRBD2 identical over 8 bases. The CDR3 contains 16 residues. Germline values: CDR1 LGHNA, CDR2 YSLEER. Trimming at V came to 3 bases and at J to 3 bases, leaving 10 bases not matched to a gene. The CDR3, as DNA: TGCGCCAGCAGCCAGCGGGCGAGCGGGAGAATCTACGAGCAGTACTTC. Translation gives CASSQRASGRIYEQYF.